These T cell receptor beta chains were read from a single sample in a study of T cells in Graves' hyperthyroidism and ophthalmopathy. TCRdb analysed the multiplex PCR reads with MiXCR anew, one entry per CDR3 protein. This sample has about 760,000 distinct CDR3 sequences, with around a third found just once. Sample: blood. These receptors were obtained from a middle-aged woman with Graves' hyperthyroidism. CDR3s include the opening cysteine and the closing phenylalanine or tryptophan. The D gene is left open where the match is weak. For some rows the clone size is stated as once, few or many, or as a class when expanded; others skip it.

TRBD2	TRBV7-2	-	TRBJ2-2	TGTGCCAGCAGCGGGACTAGCGATGAGTTGAACACCGGGGAGCTGTTTTTT	CASSGTSDELNTGELFF
TRBD1	TRBV27	-	TRBJ1-1	TGTGCCAGCAGTCCCCGGGACAGGGTGGCTGAAGCTTTCTTT	CASSPRDRVAEAFF
TRBD1	TRBV19	-	TRBJ1-1	TGTGCCGGGACGGGGACAGAGGGGACTGAAGCTTTCTTT	CAGTGTEGTEAFF
-	TRBV10-3	-	TRBJ2-7	TGTGCCATCAGTGAGTCGAGGCAGGACGGGGGATACGAGCAGTACTTC	CAISESRQDGGYEQYF
-	TRBV7-9	-	TRBJ1-3	TGTGCCAGCAGCCTCCGGACGGAGACTGGAAACACCATATATTTT	CASSLRTETGNTIYF
TRBD1	TRBV4-1	-	TRBJ2-2	TGCGCCAGCAGCAAGCGACAGGGGAGTAATACCGGGGAGCTGTTTTTT	CASSKRQGSNTGELFF
TRBD1	TRBV11-3	-	TRBJ1-1	TGTGCCAGCAGCACCTACTCGGGGACAGGGCGAACTGAAGCTTTCTTT	CASSTYSGTGRTEAFF
-	TRBV12-3/TRBV12-4	-	TRBJ1-1	TGTGCCAGCAGTTTAAGGCAGGGGATATCGATGAACACTGAAGCTTTCTTT	CASSLRQGISMNTEAFF
-	TRBV29-1	many	TRBJ2-2	TGCAGCGCCAGAGCATCCGGGGAGCTGTTTTTT	CSARASGELFF
TRBD1	TRBV2	once	TRBJ2-2	TGTGCCAGCAGTGAAGGCTGGCAGGCAGCAGGGACAGGGTACACCGGGGAGCTGTTTTTT	CASSEGWQAAGTGYTGELFF
TRBD1	TRBV29-1	-	TRBJ1-1	TGCAGCGTTGCCGACAGGGTTGGTACTGAAGCTTTCTTT	CSVADRVGTEAFF
TRBD1	TRBV7-2	many	TRBJ2-5	TGTGCCAGCAGCAGGGGGTCAACAGGGGGCGGGGAGACCCAGTACTTC	CASSRGSTGGGETQYF
-	TRBV25-1	few	TRBJ1-2	TGTGCCAGCAGCCCGGACCCGGGTAACTATGGCTACACCTTC	CASSPDPGNYGYTF
-	TRBV4-3	-	TRBJ1-2	TGCGCCAGCAGCCAAGATGGGTATGGGGGGCGTAGTGGCTACACCTTC	CASSQDGYGGRSGYTF
-	TRBV2	many	TRBJ1-5	TGTGCCAGCCATTGGGGGTCGGATCAGCCCCAGCATTTT	CASHWGSDQPQHF
-	TRBV7-8	-	TRBJ1-2	TGTGCCAGCAGCTCACAAATTTGGGGGGACTATGGCTACACCTTC	CASSSQIWGDYGYTF
-	TRBV20-1	-	TRBJ2-5	TGCAGTGCTAGTCGCACCCGGAGCACCCAAGAGACCCAGTACTTC	CSASRTRSTQETQYF
-	TRBV28	few	TRBJ2-7	TGTGCCAGCAGTTTACCTAAACCCTACGAGCAGTACTTC	CASSLPKPYEQYF
-	TRBV5-4	many	TRBJ2-5	TGTGCCAGCAGCTTGGTTGGCGTAAAAGAGACCCAGTACTTC	CASSLVGVKETQYF
-	TRBV6-2/TRBV6-3	-	TRBJ2-7	TGTGCCAGCAGTTATCGGCTGGGAGGCGAGCAGTACTTC	CASSYRLGGEQYF
-	TRBV7-9	many	TRBJ2-7	TGTGCCAGCAGCTCAACCCCCCCAAACTACGAGCAGTACTTC	CASSSTPPNYEQYF
-	TRBV2	many	TRBJ1-2	TGTGCCAGCAGTGACAGGGTGGACTATGGCTACACCTTC	CASSDRVDYGYTF
TRBD1	TRBV7-2	once	TRBJ1-5	TGTGCCAGCAGCGGACAGGGGGCGCGACAGCCCCAGCATTTT	CASSGQGARQPQHF
-	TRBV24-1	few	TRBJ1-1	TGTGCCACCAGTGCAACAGGCGGCCCCCCAATGAACACTGAAGCTTTCTTT	CATSATGGPPMNTEAFF
TRBD2	TRBV11-2	few	TRBJ2-5	TGTGCCAGCAGCCGGACTAGCGGGGGGGCAGAGACCCAGTACTTC	CASSRTSGGAETQYF
-	TRBV20-1	few	TRBJ2-2	TGCAGTGCTATCGTGGCCGGGGAGCTGTTTTTT	CSAIVAGELFF
-	TRBV7-8	-	TRBJ2-7	TGTGCCAGCAGTTTTATCACAGGGACCCACGAGCAGTACTTC	CASSFITGTHEQYF
-	TRBV7-2	many	TRBJ2-7	TGTGCCAGCAGCTTAGGGGACAACAGGGACGAGCAGTACTTC	CASSLGDNRDEQYF
-	TRBV24-1	many	TRBJ1-5	TGTGCCACCAGTGAGCCCACCGTGGCTCAGCCCCAGCATTTT	CATSEPTVAQPQHF
-	TRBV2	-	TRBJ1-5	TGTGCCAGCAGTGAACTGGGGGACTCTAGCAATCAGCCCCAGCATTTT	CASSELGDSSNQPQHF
TRBD1	TRBV19	many	TRBJ1-6	TGTGCCAGTAGAAGTACCGGGACAGGGGGTTCACCCCTCCACTTT	CASRSTGTGGSPLHF
-	TRBV29-1	-	TRBJ1-2	TGCAGCGCGCAAAGGTGGGGTCGCACCTTC	CSAQRWGRTF
TRBD1	TRBV12-3/TRBV12-4	-	TRBJ1-2	TGTGCCAGCACGCTAAAAGGACAGGGGGAAAGCTATGGCTACACCTTC	CASTLKGQGESYGYTF